This T cell receptor (beta chain) comes out of a study of regulatory T cells in long-lasting Graves disease. This CDR3 region has 16 residues. Germline CDR1 is MDHEN and CDR2 is SYDVKM. V was pared by 5 bases and J by 4 bases, with 11 bases of the junction left unmatched. Sample time point: newly diagnosed GD, antithyroid drugs for less than 3 months. RNA isolated from PBMCs was used to make the TCR library. The guidelines of the American Thyroid Association were the basis for diagnosing Graves' disease. Staff drew around 10 milliliters of peripheral blood into EDTA tubes. CDR3-region Arm-PCR and iRepertoire HTBI primers produced the TCR beta libraries. MiXCR was run by TCRdb on the multiplex PCR reads, yielding one entry per CDR3 protein. The repertoire holds about 440,000 distinct CDR3 sequences, with approximately 16% as singletons. The data were also submitted as part of a second study, on T cells in Graves' hyperthyroidism and ophthalmopathy. That work contributes: Ophthalmopathy was model-predicted a median about six months pre-onset.

The starting material was peripheral blood mononuclear cells (PBMCs), obtained at new diagnosis, from a patient treated with antithyroid drugs. This clonotype was sampled from a woman younger than 35 with Graves disease. The chain combines TRBV28 with TRBJ2-7; 10 nucleotides match TRBD2. The CDR3 here is CASSPHSGRNRYEQYF. The CDR3 nucleotides read TGTGCCAGCAGTCCTCATAGCGGGAGGAACCGGTACGAGCAGTACTTC. Full variable domain (outside the CDR3, taken from reference TRBV28 and TRBJ2-7): DVKVTQSSRYLVKRTGEKVFLECVQDMDHENMFWYRQDPGLGLRLIYFSYDVKMKEKGDIPEGYSVSREKKERFSLILESASTNQTSMYLCASSPHSGRNRYEQYFGPGTRLTVT.